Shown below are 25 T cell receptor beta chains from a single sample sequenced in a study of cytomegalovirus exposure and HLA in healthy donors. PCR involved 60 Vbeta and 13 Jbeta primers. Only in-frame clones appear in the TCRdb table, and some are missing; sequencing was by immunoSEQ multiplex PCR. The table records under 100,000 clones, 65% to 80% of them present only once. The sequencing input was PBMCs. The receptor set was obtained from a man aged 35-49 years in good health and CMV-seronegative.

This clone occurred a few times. CDR3 loop: CASSQDQGVRVETQYF. DNA for the CDR3: TGCGCCAGCAGCCAAGATCAGGGGGTGCGGGTTGAGACCCAGTACTTC. The chain has TRBV4-1 and TRBJ2-5; 7 bases agree with TRBD1. The J segment lost 5 bases and the V segment lost 0 bases, leaving 9 bases of the junction unmatched. Germline lookup yields CDR1 MGHRA and CDR2 YSYEKL. The CDR3 consists of 16 residues.

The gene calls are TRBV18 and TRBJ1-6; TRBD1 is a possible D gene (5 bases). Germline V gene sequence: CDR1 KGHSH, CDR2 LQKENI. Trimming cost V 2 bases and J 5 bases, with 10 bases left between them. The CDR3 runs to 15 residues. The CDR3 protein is CASSPVGTHNSPLHF. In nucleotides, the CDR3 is TGTGCCAGCTCACCAGTCGGGACTCATAATTCACCCCTCCACTTT.

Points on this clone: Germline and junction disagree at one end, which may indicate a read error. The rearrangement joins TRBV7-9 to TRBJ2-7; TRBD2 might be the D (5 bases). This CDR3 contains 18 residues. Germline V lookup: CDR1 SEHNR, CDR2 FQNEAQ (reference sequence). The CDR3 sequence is CSSSFTSVGPKSSYEQYF. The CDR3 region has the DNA TGTTCCAGCAGCTTTACTAGTGTCGGACCTAAATCTTCCTACGAGCAGTACTTC.

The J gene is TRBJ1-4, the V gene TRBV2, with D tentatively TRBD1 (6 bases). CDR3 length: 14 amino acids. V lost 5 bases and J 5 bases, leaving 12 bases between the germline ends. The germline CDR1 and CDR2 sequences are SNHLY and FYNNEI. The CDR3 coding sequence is TGTGCCAGCAGTCGACAAGGGGGAAATGAAAAACTGTTTTTT. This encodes CASSRQGGNEKLFF.

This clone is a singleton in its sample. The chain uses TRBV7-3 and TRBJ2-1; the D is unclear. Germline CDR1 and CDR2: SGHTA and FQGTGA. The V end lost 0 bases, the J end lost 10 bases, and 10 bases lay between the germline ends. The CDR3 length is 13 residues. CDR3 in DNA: TGTGCCAGCAGCTTAACGGCGGCAACCGAGCAGTTCTTC. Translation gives CASSLTAATEQFF. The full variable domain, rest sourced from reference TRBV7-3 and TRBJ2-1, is GAGVSQTPSNKVTEKGKYVELRCDPISGHTALYWYRQSLGQGPEFLIYFQGTGAADDSGLPNDRFFAVRPEGSVSTLKIQRTERGDSAVYLCASSLTAATEQFFGPGTRLTVL.

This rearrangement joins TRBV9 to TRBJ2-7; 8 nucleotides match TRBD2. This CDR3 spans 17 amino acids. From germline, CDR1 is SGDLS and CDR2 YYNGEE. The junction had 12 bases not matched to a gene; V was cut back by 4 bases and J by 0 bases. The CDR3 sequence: CASSKGQPGLGSYEQYF. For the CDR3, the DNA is TGTGCCAGCAGCAAGGGACAACCGGGACTAGGCTCCTACGAGCAGTACTTC.

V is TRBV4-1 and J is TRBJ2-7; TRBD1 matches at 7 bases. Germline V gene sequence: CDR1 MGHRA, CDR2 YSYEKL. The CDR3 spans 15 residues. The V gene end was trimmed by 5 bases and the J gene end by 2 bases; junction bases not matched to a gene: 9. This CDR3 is CASSTFGTATYEQYF. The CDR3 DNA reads TGCGCCAGCAGCACCTTCGGGACAGCAACCTACGAGCAGTACTTC.

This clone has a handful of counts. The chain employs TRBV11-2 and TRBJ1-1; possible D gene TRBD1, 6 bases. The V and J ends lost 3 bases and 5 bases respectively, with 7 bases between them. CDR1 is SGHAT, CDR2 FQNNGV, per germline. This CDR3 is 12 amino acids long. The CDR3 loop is CASSFTGTEAFF. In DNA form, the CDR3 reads TGTGCCAGCAGCTTCACAGGGACTGAAGCTTTCTTT.

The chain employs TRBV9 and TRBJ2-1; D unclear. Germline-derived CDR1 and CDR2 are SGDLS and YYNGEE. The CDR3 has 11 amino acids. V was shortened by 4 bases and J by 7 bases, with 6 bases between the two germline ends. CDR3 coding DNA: TGTGCCAGCAGCACCGAGAATGAGCAGTTCTTC. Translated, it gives CASSTENEQFF.

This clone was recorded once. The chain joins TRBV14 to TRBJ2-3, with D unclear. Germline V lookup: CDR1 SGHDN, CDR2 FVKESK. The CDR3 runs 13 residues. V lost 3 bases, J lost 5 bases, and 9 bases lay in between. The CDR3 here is CASSQVGGDTQYF. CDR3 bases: TGTGCCAGCAGCCAGGTAGGCGGAGATACGCAGTATTTT.

The CDR3: CASSPGQDTEAFF. CDR3 coding DNA: TGTGCCAGCAGCCCGGGACAGGACACTGAAGCTTTCTTT. The J gene is TRBJ1-1, the V gene TRBV7-3; 8 bases fit TRBD1. Trimming took 5 bases from V and 3 from J; bases not matched to a gene: 2. The CDR3 is made up of 13 amino acids. CDR1 and CDR2 (germline): SGHTA, FQGTGA.

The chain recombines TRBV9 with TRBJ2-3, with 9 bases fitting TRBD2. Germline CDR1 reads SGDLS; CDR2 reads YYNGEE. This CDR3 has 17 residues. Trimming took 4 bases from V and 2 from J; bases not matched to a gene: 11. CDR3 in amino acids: CASSPILSGGVTDTQYF. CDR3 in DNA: TGTGCCAGCAGCCCGATACTTAGCGGGGGAGTCACAGATACGCAGTATTTT.

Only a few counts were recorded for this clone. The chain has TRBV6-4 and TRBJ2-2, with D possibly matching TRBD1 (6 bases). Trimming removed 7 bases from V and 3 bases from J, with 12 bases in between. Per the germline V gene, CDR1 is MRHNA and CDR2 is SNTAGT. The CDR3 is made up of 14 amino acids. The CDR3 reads CASKLTGDTGELFF. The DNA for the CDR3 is TGTGCCAGCAAACTGACAGGTGACACCGGGGAGCTGTTTTTT.

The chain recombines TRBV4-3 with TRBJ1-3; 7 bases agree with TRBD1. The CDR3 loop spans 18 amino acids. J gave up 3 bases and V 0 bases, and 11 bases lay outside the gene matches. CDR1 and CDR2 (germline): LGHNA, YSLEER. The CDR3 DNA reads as TGCGCCAGCAGCCAAGACGGAGGAGACAGGGAACATGGAAACACCATATATTTT. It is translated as CASSQDGGDREHGNTIYF.

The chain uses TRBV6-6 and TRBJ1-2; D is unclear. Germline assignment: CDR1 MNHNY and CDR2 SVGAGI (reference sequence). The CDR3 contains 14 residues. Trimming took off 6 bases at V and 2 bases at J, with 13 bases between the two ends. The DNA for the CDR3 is TGTGCCAGCAGGCAAGAAGCCCGAAACTATGGCTACACCTTC. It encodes CASRQEARNYGYTF.

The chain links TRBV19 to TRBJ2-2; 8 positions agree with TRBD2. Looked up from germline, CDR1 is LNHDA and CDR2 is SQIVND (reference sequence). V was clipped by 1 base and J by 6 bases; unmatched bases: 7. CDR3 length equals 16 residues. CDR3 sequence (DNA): TGTGCCAGTAGTATAGTCAGGCTAGCGGGCGCCGGGGAGCTGTTTTTT. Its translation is CASSIVRLAGAGELFF. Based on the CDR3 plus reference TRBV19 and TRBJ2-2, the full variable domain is DGGITQSPKYLFRKEGQNVTLSCEQNLNHDAMYWYRQDPGQGLRLIYYSQIVNDFQKGDIAEGYSVSREKKESFPLTVTSAQKNPTAFYLCASSIVRLAGAGELFFGEGSRLTVL.

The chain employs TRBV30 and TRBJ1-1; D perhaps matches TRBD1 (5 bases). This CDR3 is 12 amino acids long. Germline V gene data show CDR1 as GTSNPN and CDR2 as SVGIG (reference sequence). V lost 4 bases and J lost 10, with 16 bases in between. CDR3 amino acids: CAWTGQGGVAFF. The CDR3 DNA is TGTGCCTGGACGGGGCAGGGAGGTGTAGCTTTCTTT.

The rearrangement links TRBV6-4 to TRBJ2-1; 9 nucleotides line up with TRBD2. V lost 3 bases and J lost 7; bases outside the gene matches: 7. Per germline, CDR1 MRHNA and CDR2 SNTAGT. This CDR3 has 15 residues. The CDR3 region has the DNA TGTGCCAGCAGTGAAGAAGCGGGGGGAATAAATGAGCAGTTCTTC. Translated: CASSEEAGGINEQFF.

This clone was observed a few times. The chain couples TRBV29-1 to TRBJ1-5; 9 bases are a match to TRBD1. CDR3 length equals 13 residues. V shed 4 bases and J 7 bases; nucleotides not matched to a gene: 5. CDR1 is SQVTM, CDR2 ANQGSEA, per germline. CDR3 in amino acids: CSVGDRDYQPQHF. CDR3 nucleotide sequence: TGCAGCGTTGGGGACAGGGATTACCAGCCCCAGCATTTT.

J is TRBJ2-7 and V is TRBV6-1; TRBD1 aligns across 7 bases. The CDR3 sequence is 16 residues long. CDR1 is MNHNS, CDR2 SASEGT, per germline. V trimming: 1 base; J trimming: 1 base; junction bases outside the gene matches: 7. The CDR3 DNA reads TGTGCCAGCAGTGAAGAAGATGGCAGGGGGTCCTACGAGCAGTACTTC. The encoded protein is CASSEEDGRGSYEQYF.

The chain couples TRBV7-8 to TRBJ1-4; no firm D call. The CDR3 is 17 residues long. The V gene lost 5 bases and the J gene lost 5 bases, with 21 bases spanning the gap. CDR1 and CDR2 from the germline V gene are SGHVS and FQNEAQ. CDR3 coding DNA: TGTGCCAGCAGCGGTACTAGAGCCCAACTGGGGAATGAAAAACTGTTTTTT. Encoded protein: CASSGTRAQLGNEKLFF.

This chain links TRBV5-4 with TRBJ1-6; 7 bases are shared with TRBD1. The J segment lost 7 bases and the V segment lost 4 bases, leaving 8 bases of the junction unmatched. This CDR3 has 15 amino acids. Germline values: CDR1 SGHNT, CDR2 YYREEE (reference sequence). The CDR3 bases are TGTGCCAGCAGCACATCCGGGACAGTCAATTCACCCCTCCACTTT. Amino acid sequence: CASSTSGTVNSPLHF.

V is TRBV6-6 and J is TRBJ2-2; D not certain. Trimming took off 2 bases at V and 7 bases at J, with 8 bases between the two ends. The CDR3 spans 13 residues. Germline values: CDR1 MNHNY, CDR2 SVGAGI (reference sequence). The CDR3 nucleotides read TGTGCCAGCAGTTACATACGTAGCGGGGAGCTGTTTTTT. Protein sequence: CASSYIRSGELFF.

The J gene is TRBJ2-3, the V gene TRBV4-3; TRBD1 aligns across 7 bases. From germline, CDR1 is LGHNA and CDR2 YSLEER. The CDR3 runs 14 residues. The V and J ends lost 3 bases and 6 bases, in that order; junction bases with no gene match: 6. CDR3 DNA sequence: TGCGCCAGCAGCCAGGGACAGCATGTGGATACGCAGTATTTT. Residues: CASSQGQHVDTQYF.

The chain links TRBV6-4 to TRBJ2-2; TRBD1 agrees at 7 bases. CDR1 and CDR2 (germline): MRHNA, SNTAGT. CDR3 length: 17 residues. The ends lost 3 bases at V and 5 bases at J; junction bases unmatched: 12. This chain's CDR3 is CASSDPSRTGGTGELFF. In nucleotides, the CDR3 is TGTGCCAGCAGTGATCCCTCTCGGACAGGCGGAACCGGGGAGCTGTTTTTT.